The 19 T cell receptor beta chains presented below share a single source sample, sequenced in a study of blood T cell repertoires in COVID-19. Produced via immunoSEQ multiplex PCR; TCRdb's table is partial and in-frame only. The profile shows approximately 300,000 clones, approximately 90% of them singletons. Source material: peripheral blood. The receptors were gathered from a woman aged 45-65 years with COVID-19, enrolled during active disease.

This chain uses TRBV30 with TRBJ1-2, with TRBD1 matching over 8 bases. J lost 5 bases, V lost 2 bases, and 10 bases had no gene match. CDR1 and CDR2 (germline): GTSNPN, SVGIG (reference sequence). CDR3 size: 15 residues. CDR3 loop: CAWSTWTGLLYGYTF. CDR3 in DNA: TGTGCCTGGAGTACCTGGACAGGGCTGTTGTATGGCTACACCTTC.

The chain has TRBV9 and TRBJ2-3, with D possibly matching TRBD2 (5 bases). Deletions cut 0 bases from V and 4 bases from J, with 9 bases between. Germline V CDR1 and CDR2: SGDLS, YYNGEE. CDR3 length: 14 amino acids. Here the CDR3 DNA reads TGTGCCAGCAGCGTAGCTAGAGGGCCAGATACGCAGTATTTT. Encoded protein: CASSVARGPDTQYF.

This chain links TRBV12-3 or TRBV12-4 with TRBJ1-1; the match to TRBD1 covers 8 bases. After removal of 2 bases from V and 10 bases from J, the junction contained 3 bases not matched to a gene. The CDR3 is made up of 12 amino acids. CDR3 DNA: TGTGCCAGCAGTTTAACCGACAGGGGAGCTTTCTTT. Residues: CASSLTDRGAFF.

This chain uses TRBV11-2 with TRBJ2-1; tentatively, D is TRBD2 (5 bases). The germline CDR1 and CDR2 sequences are SGHAT and FQNNGV. The V end was cut by 1 base, the J end by 4 bases, with 11 bases between. The CDR3 is made up of 15 amino acids. CDR3 protein: CASSLAGKKYNEQFF. The CDR3 bases are TGTGCCAGCAGCTTAGCCGGGAAAAAATACAATGAGCAGTTCTTC.

V gene TRBV4-2 combines with J gene TRBJ2-7, with TRBD2 matching over 7 bases. The V gene's germline CDR1 is LGHNA and CDR2 YNFKEQ. Trimming cost V 5 bases and J 6 bases; bases outside gene matches: 7. The CDR3 sequence is 13 residues long. In DNA form, the CDR3 reads TGTGCCAGCAGCTCCCGGAGGGAGGGCGAGCAGTACTTC. Encoded protein: CASSSRREGEQYF.

The rearrangement links TRBV30 to TRBJ2-3; 8 nucleotides line up with TRBD2. The CDR3 is 14 residues long. Per the germline V gene, CDR1 is GTSNPN and CDR2 is SVGIG (reference sequence). The ends lost 4 bases at V and 4 bases at J; junction bases unmatched: 7. The CDR3 protein is CAWNLLAVSDTQYF. In DNA, the CDR3 is TGTGCCTGGAATTTACTAGCGGTTTCAGATACGCAGTATTTT.

This clone came up once. The chain combines TRBV18 with TRBJ2-2, with no clear D. Trimming removed 4 bases at V and 0 bases at J, with 18 bases between. This CDR3 has 18 amino acids. CDR1 and CDR2 from the germline V gene are KGHSH and LQKENI. The DNA for the CDR3 is TGTGCCAGCTCACGCCGGTTGGTGCGCCTTACGAACACCGGGGAGCTGTTTTTT. This gives the protein CASSRRLVRLTNTGELFF.

This chain joins TRBV6-4 and TRBJ2-1; TRBD2 matches 8 bases. Per germline, CDR1 MRHNA and CDR2 SNTAGT. This CDR3 has 13 amino acids. V lost 3 bases to trimming and J lost 12 bases; unmatched junction nucleotides: 7. In DNA form, the CDR3 reads TGTGCCAGCAGTGATTCCAGCGGGAGTCGGCAGTTCTTC. Its protein is CASSDSSGSRQFF.

V is TRBV14 and J is TRBJ2-1; 9 nucleotides match TRBD1. The CDR3 contains 16 residues. Unmatched junction bases numbered 7, after V lost 3 bases and J lost 4 bases. Germline CDR1 SGHDN, CDR2 FVKESK. In nucleotides, the CDR3 is TGTGCCAGCAGCCAGCAAGGGACAGGGTGGTACAATGAGCAGTTCTTC. Its protein is CASSQQGTGWYNEQFF.

Only one count was recorded for this clone. V gene TRBV10-1 combines with J gene TRBJ2-5; perhaps TRBD2 as D (6 bases). The CDR3 contains 15 residues. Trimming took 9 bases from V and 4 from J, leaving 21 bases between them. Germline CDR1 reads WNHNN; CDR2 reads SYGVQD (reference sequence). The CDR3 loop is CASKSWREWGETQYF. The CDR3 nucleotides are TGCGCCAGTAAGAGTTGGCGGGAATGGGGAGAGACCCAGTACTTC.

The V gene is TRBV29-1, the J gene TRBJ1-2, with D possibly TRBD1 on 6 matching bases. With 7 bases removed from V and 3 bases from J, the gap between germline ends came to 15 bases. From germline, CDR1 is SQVTM and CDR2 ANQGSEA. This CDR3 is 13 amino acids long. CDR3 sequence (DNA): TGCAGCGGTGGTCTGAGACAGGACTATGGCTACACCTTC. Protein sequence: CSGGLRQDYGYTF.

The genes are TRBV7-8 and TRBJ1-1, with 8 bases identical to TRBD1. With V trimmed by 6 bases and J by 1 base, 10 bases remained unmatched. The CDR3 has 16 amino acids. CDR1 is SGHVS and CDR2 is FQNEAQ in the germline V gene. The DNA of the CDR3 is TGTGCCAGCAGTCGTCATGACAGGGGAAGGAACACTGAAGCTTTCTTT. Protein product: CASSRHDRGRNTEAFF.

This rearrangement joins TRBV18 to TRBJ2-1; D unresolved. With 5 bases removed from V and 1 base from J, the gap between germline ends came to 6 bases. This CDR3 spans 13 amino acids. Germline assignment: CDR1 KGHSH and CDR2 LQKENI. CDR3 sequence (DNA): TGTGCCAGCTCAGCGAGTTCCTACAATGAGCAGTTCTTC. Amino acid sequence: CASSASSYNEQFF.

J is TRBJ1-1 and V is TRBV7-2, with a weak D call TRBD1 (5 bases). The CDR3 runs to 14 residues. Between the trimmed V and J ends, which lost 3 bases and 1 base, there was a span of 9 bases. In germline, CDR1 is SGHTA, CDR2 FQGNSA. The CDR3 reads CASSFDGGNTEAFF. The CDR3 nucleotides read TGTGCCAGCAGCTTCGACGGGGGGAACACTGAAGCTTTCTTT.

The V gene is TRBV27, the J gene TRBJ1-2; the D gene is possibly TRBD1 (6 bases). Between the trimmed V and J ends, which lost 2 bases and 4 bases, there was a span of 14 bases. Germline CDR1 reads MNHEY; CDR2 reads SMNVEV (reference sequence). The CDR3 length is 15 residues. The CDR3 region has the DNA TGTGCCAGCAGTTTACAGGGGATGGAGCGCTATGGCTACACCTTC. It codes for CASSLQGMERYGYTF.

The V gene is TRBV9, the J gene TRBJ2-7, with 8 bases aligning to TRBD1. V lost 3 bases, J lost 1 base, and 9 bases stayed unmatched. Germline CDR1 is SGDLS and CDR2 is YYNGEE. The CDR3 runs to 16 residues. The CDR3 DNA reads TGTGCCAGCAGCGCCCGGACAGGGAGTGATTCCTACGAGCAGTACTTC. As protein: CASSARTGSDSYEQYF.

The chain uses TRBV5-4 and TRBJ1-2; tentatively, D is TRBD1 (5 bases). Trimming took off 0 bases at V and 8 bases at J, with 11 bases between the two ends. Germline CDR1 SGHNT, CDR2 YYREEE (reference sequence). This CDR3 has 13 amino acids. The CDR3 sequence: CASSLAREPGYTF. The CDR3 nucleotides read TGTGCCAGCAGCTTGGCCAGGGAACCAGGCTACACCTTC.

The rearrangement uses TRBV5-1 and TRBJ2-3; D gene ambiguous. This CDR3 spans 12 amino acids. V gave up 1 base and J gave up 6 bases, with 6 bases separating them. The germline V gene encodes CDR1 SGHRS and CDR2 YFSETQ. The CDR3 protein is CASSLLVDTQYF. The CDR3 nucleotides read TGCGCCAGCAGCTTGTTAGTGGATACGCAGTATTTT. The variable domain in full, with the rest retrieved from reference TRBV5-1 and TRBJ2-3, is KAGVTQTPRYLIKTRGQQVTLSCSPISGHRSVSWYQQTPGQGLQFLFEYFSETQRNKGNFPGRFSGRQFSNSRSEMNVSTLELGDSALYLCASSLLVDTQYFGPGTRLTVL.

The chain links TRBV11-3 to TRBJ1-1; 8 positions match TRBD1. The junction had 3 bases not matched to a gene; V was cut back by 5 bases and J by 1 base. CDR1 is SGHNT, CDR2 YENEEA, per germline. There are 14 residues in the CDR3. The CDR3 DNA reads TGTGCCAGCAGCCCAGGGGGCGCGAACACTGAAGCTTTCTTT. Residues: CASSPGGANTEAFF.